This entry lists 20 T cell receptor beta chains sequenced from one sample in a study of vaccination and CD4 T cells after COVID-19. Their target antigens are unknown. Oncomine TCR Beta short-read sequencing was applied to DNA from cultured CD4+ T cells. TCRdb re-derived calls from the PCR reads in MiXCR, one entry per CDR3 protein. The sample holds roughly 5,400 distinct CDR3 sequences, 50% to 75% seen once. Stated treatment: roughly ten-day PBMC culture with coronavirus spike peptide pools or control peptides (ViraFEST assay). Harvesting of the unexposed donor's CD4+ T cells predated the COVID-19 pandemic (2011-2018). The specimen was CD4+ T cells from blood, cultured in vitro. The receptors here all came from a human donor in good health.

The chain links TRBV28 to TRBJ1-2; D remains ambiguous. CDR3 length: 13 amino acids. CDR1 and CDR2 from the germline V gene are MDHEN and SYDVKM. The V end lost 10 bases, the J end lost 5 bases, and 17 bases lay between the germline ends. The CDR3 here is CAILPGEGYGYTF. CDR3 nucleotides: TGTGCCATCCTCCCCGGAGAAGGGTATGGCTACACCTTC.

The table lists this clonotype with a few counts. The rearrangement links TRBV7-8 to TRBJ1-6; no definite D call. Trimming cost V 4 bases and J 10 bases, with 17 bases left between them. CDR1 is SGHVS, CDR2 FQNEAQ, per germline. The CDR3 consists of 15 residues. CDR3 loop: CASSSITPSESPLHF. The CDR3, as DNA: TGTGCCAGCAGCTCGATTACTCCAAGCGAGTCACCCCTCCACTTT.

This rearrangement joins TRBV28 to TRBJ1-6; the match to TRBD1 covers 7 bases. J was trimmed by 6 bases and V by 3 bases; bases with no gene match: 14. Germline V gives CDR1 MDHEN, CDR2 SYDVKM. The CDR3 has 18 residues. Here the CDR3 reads CASSFRRMGTALNSPLHF. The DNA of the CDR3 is TGTGCCAGCAGTTTCCGTCGGATGGGGACAGCCCTTAATTCACCCCTCCACTTT.

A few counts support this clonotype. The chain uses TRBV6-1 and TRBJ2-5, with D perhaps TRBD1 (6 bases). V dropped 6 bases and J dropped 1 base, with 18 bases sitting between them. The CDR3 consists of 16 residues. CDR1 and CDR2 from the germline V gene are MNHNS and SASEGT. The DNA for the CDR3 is TGTGCCAGCAGGGGGGCGAGGGCGAGCGGCCAAGAGACCCAGTACTTC. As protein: CASRGARASGQETQYF.

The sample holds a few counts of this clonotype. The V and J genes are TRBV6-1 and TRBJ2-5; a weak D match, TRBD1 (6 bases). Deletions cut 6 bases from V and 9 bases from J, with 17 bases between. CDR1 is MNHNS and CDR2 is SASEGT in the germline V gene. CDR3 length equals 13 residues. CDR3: CASSGSPAGAQYF. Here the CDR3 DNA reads TGTGCCAGCAGCGGTAGTCCCGCAGGGGCCCAGTACTTC.

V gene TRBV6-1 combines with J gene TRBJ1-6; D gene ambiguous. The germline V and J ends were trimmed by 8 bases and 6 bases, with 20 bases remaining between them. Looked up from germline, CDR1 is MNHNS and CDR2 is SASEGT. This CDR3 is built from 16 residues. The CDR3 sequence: CASETTMPPLNSPLHF. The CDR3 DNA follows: TGTGCCAGCGAGACCACCATGCCTCCCCTTAATTCACCCCTCCACTTT.

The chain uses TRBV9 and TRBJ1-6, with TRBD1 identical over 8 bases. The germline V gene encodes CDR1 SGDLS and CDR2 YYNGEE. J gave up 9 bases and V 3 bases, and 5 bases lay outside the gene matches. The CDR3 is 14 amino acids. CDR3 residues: CASSARTGRSPLHF. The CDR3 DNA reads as TGTGCCAGCAGCGCCCGGACAGGGCGTTCACCCCTCCACTTT.

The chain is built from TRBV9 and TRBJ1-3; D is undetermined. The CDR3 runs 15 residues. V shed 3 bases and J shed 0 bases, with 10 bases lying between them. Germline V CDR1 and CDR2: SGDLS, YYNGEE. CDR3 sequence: CASSDDSSSGNTIYF. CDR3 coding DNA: TGTGCCAGCAGCGACGACTCGAGCTCTGGAAACACCATATATTTT.

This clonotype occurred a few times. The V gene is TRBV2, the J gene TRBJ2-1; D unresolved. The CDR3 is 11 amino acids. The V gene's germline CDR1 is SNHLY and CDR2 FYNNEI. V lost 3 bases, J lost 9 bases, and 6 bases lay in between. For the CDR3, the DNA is TGTGCCAGCAGTGAGCGTGGTGAGCAGTTCTTC. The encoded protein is CASSERGEQFF.

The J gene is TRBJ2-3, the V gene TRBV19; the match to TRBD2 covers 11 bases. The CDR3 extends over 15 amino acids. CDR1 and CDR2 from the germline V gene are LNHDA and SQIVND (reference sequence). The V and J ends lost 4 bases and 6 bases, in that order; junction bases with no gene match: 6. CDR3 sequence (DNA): TGTGCCAGTAGTAGTCTAGCGGGGGGATTTGATACGCAGTATTTT. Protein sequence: CASSSLAGGFDTQYF.

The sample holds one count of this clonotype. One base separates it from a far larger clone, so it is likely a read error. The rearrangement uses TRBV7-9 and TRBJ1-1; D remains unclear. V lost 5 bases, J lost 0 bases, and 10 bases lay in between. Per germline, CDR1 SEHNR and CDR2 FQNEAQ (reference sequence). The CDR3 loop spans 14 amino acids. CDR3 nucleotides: TGTGCCAGCAGCAGAGATCTGGTGAACACTGAAGCTTTCTTT. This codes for CASSRDLVNTEAFF.

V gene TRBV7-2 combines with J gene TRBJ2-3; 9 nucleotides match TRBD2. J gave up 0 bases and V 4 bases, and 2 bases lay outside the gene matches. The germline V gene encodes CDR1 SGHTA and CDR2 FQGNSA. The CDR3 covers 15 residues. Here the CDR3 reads CASSSSGASTDTQYF. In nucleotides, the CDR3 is TGTGCCAGCAGCTCTAGCGGGGCTAGCACAGATACGCAGTATTTT.

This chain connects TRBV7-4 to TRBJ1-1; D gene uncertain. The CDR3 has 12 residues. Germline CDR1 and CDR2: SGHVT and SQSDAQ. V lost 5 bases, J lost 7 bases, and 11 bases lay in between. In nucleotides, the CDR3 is TGTGCCAGCAGCGTTTTGGAGGGTGAAGCTTTCTTT. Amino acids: CASSVLEGEAFF.

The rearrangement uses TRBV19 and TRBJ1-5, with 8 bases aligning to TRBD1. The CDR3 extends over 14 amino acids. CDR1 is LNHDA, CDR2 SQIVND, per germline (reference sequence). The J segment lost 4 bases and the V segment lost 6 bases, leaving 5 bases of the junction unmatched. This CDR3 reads CASREQGENQPQHF. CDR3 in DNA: TGTGCCAGTAGGGAACAGGGGGAAAATCAGCCCCAGCATTTT.

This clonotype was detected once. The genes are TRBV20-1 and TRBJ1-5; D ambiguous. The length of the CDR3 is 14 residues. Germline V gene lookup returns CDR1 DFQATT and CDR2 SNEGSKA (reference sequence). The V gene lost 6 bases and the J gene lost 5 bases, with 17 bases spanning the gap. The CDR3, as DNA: TGCAGTGCCAATCGTGGCCAAGACCATCAGCCCCAGCATTTT. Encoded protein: CSANRGQDHQPQHF.

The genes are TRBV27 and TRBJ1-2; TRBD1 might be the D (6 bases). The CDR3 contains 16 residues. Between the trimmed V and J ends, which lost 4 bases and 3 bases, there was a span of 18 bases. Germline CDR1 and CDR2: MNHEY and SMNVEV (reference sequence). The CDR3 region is CASSSFLGGAYYGYTF. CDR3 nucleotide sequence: TGTGCCAGCAGTTCTTTTCTGGGGGGCGCCTACTATGGCTACACCTTC.

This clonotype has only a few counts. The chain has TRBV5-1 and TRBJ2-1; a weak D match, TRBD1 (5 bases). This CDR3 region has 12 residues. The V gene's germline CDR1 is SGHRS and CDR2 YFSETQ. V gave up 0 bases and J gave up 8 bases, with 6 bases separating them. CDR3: CASSLEGHEQFF. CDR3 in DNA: TGCGCCAGCAGCTTGGAGGGGCATGAGCAGTTCTTC. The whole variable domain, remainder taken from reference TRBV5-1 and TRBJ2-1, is KAGVTQTPRYLIKTRGQQVTLSCSPISGHRSVSWYQQTPGQGLQFLFEYFSETQRNKGNFPGRFSGRQFSNSRSEMNVSTLELGDSALYLCASSLEGHEQFFGPGTRLTVL.

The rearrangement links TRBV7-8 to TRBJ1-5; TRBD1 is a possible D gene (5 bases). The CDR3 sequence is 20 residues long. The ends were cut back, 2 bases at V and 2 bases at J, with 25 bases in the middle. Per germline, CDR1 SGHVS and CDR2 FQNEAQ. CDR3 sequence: CASSLTSPSLRTGRNQPQHF. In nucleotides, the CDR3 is TGTGCCAGCAGCTTAACCTCCCCGTCTCTCAGGACGGGGCGCAATCAGCCCCAGCATTTT.

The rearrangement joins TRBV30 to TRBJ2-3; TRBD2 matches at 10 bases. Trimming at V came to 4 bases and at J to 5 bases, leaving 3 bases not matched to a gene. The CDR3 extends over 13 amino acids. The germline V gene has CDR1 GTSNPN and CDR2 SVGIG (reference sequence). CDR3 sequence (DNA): TGTGCCTGGACGGGACTAGCGAGAGATACGCAGTATTTT. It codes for CAWTGLARDTQYF.

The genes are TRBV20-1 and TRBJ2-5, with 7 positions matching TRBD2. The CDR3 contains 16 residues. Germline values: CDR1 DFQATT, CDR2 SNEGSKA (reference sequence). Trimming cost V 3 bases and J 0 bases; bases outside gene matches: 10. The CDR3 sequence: CSASPHRLADQETQYF. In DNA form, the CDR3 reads TGCAGTGCTAGTCCCCACCGCCTAGCGGACCAAGAGACCCAGTACTTC.